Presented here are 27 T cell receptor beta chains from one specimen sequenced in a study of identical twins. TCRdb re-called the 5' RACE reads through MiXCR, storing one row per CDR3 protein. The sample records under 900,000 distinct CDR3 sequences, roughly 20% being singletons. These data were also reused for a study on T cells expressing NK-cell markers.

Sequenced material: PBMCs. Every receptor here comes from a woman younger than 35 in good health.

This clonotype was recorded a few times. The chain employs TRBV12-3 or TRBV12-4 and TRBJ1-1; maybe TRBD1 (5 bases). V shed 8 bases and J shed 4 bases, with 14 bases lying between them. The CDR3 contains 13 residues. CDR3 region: CASSPREATEAFF. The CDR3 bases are TGTGCCAGCTCCCCCAGGGAGGCCACTGAAGCTTTCTTT.

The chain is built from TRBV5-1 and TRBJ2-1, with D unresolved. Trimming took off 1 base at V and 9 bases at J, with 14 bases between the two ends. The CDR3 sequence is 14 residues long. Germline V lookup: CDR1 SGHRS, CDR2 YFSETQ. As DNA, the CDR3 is TGCGCCAGCAGCTTGTTTTCCGAAAAAAGTGAGCAGTTCTTC. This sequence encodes CASSLFSEKSEQFF. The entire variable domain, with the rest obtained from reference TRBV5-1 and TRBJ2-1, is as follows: KAGVTQTPRYLIKTRGQQVTLSCSPISGHRSVSWYQQTPGQGLQFLFEYFSETQRNKGNFPGRFSGRQFSNSRSEMNVSTLELGDSALYLCASSLFSEKSEQFFGPGTRLTVL.

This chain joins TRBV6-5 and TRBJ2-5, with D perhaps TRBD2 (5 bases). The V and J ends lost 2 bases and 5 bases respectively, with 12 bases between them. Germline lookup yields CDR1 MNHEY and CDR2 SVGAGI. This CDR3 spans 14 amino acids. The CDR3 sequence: CASSYRRTSETQYF. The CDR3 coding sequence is TGTGCCAGCAGTTACAGGAGGACGTCGGAGACCCAGTACTTC.

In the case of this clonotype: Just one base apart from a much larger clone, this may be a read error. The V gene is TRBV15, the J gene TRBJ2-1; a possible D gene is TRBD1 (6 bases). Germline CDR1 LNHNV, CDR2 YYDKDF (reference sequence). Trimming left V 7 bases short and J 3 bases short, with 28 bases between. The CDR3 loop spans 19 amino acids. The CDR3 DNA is TGTGCCACCACCCCCCGGGGACCTCGCGTGGACAGATGCTACAATGAGCAGTTCTTC. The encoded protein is CATTPRGPRVDRCYNEQFF.

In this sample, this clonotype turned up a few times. Here the CDR3 DNA reads TGTGCCAGCAGAGGGGGGCGCGGTGCGTCGGGGATCGATAACTATGGCTACACCTTC. This encodes CASRGGRGASGIDNYGYTF. The chain carries TRBV6-1 and TRBJ1-2; maybe TRBD1 (6 bases). Germline-derived CDR1 and CDR2 are MNHNS and SASEGT. Trimming shortened V by 6 bases and J by 1 base, and 27 bases separated the two germline ends. The CDR3 contains 19 residues.

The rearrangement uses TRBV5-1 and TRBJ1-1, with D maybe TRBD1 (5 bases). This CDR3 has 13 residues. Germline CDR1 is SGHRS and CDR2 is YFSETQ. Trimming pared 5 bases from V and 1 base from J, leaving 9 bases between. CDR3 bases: TGCGCCAGCAGAGTAAGGGGGAACACTGAAGCTTTCTTT. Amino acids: CASRVRGNTEAFF.

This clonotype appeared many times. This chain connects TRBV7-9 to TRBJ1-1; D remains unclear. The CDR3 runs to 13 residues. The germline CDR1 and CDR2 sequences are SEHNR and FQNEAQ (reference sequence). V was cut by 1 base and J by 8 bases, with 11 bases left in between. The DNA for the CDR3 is TGTGCCAGCAGCTTAGGGCCAGGCAAAGAAGCTTTCTTT. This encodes CASSLGPGKEAFF.

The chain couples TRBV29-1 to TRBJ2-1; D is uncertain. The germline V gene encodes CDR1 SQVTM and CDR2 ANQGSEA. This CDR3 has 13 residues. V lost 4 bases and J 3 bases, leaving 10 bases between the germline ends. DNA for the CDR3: TGCAGCGTTGGGGCTTTTAGCTACAATGAGCAGTTCTTC. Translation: CSVGAFSYNEQFF.

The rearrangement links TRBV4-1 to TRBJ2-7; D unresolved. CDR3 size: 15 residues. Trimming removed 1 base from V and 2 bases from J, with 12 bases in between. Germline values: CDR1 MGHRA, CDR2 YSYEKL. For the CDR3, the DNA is TGCGCCAGCAGCCAAGGTTACGAGTACACCTACGAGCAGTACTTC. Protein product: CASSQGYEYTYEQYF.

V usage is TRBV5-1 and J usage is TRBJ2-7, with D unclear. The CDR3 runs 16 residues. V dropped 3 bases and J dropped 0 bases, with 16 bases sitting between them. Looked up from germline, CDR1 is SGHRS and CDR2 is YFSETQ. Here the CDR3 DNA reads TGCGCCAGCAGCTCCCCCGAGCTGACTCACTCCTACGAGCAGTACTTC. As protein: CASSSPELTHSYEQYF.

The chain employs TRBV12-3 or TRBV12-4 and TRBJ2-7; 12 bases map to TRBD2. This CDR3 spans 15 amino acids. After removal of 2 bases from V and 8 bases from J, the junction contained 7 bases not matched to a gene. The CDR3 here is CASSLKGLAGFQQYF. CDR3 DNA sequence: TGTGCCAGCAGTTTAAAGGGACTAGCGGGTTTTCAGCAGTACTTC.

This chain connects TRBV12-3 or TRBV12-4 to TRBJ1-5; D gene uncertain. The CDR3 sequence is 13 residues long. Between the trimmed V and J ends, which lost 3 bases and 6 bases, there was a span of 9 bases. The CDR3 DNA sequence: TGTGCCAGCAGTTTCTCGGGGATTCAGCCCCAGCATTTT. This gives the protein CASSFSGIQPQHF.

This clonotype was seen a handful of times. CDR3 loop: CASSGGDTGFVTQYF. In DNA form, the CDR3 reads TGCGCCAGCAGCGGAGGGGACACGGGATTCGTGACCCAGTACTTC. The rearrangement joins TRBV5-1 to TRBJ2-5; perhaps D is TRBD1 or TRBD2 (6 bases each). CDR1 is SGHRS, CDR2 YFSETQ, per germline. The CDR3 has 15 amino acids. Trimming stripped 4 bases from V and 7 bases from J, with 20 bases between.

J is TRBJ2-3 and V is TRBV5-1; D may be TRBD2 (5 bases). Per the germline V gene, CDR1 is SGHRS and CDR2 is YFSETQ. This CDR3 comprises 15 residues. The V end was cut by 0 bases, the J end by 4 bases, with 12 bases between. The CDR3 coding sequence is TGCGCCAGCAGCTTGGCAGCGGTTTCGGCAGATACGCAGTATTTT. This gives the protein CASSLAAVSADTQYF.

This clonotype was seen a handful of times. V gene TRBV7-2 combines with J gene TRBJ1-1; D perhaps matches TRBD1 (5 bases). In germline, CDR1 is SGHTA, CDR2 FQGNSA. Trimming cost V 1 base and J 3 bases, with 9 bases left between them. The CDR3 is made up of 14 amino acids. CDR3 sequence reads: CASSLVPGYTEAFF. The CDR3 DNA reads TGTGCCAGCAGCTTAGTTCCAGGGTACACTGAAGCTTTCTTT. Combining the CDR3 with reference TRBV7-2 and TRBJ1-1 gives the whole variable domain GAGVSQSPSNKVTEKGKDVELRCDPISGHTALYWYRQSLGQGLEFLIYFQGNSAPDKSGLPSDRFSAERTGGSVSTLTIQRTQQEDSAVYLCASSLVPGYTEAFFGQGTRLTVV.

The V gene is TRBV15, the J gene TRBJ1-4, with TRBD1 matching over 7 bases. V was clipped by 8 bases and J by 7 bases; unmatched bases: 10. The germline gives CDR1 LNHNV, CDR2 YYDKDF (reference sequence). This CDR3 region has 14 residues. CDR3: CATPAEGASEKLFF. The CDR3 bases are TGTGCCACCCCCGCAGAGGGGGCAAGTGAAAAACTGTTTTTT.

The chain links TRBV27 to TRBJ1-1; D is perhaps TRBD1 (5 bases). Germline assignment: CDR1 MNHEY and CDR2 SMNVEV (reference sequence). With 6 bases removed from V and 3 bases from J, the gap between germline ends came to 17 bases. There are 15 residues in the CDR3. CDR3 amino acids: CASRSLRGVDTEAFF. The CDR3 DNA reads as TGTGCCAGCAGAAGTCTAAGGGGCGTGGACACTGAAGCTTTCTTT.

The CDR3 sequence is CSANRDRVYEQYF. Here the CDR3 DNA reads TGCAGTGCGAACCGGGACAGGGTCTACGAGCAGTACTTC. The gene calls are TRBV20-1 and TRBJ2-7; TRBD1 aligns across 9 bases. V lost 6 bases and J lost 3; bases outside the gene matches: 6. CDR1 is DFQATT and CDR2 is SNEGSKA in the germline V gene (reference sequence). This CDR3 region has 13 residues.

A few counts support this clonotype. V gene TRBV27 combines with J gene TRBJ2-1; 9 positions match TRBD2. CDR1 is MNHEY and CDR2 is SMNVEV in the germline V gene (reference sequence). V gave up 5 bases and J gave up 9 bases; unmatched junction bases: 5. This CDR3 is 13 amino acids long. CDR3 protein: CASSTGLAVEQFF. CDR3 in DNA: TGTGCCAGCAGTACGGGACTAGCTGTTGAGCAGTTCTTC.

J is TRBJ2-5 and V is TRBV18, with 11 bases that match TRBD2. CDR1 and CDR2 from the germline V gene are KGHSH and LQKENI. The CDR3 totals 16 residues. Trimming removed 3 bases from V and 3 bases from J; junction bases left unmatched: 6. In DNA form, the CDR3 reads TGTGCCAGCTCACCCGGGACTAGCGGTTACAAAGAGACCCAGTACTTC. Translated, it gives CASSPGTSGYKETQYF.

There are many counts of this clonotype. The CDR3 DNA reads as TGTGCCAGCAGTTTGGGGACAGGGGCAAACGAGCAGTACTTC. Amino acid sequence: CASSLGTGANEQYF. This chain links TRBV12-3 or TRBV12-4 with TRBJ2-7; TRBD1 matches 10 bases. This CDR3 contains 14 residues. V gave up 3 bases and J gave up 5 bases; unmatched junction bases: 4.

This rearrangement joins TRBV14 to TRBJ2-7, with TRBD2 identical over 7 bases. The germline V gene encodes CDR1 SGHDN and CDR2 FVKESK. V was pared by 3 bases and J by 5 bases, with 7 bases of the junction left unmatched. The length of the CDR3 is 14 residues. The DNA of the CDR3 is TGTGCCAGCAGCCAGGGGAGGGGTGAGGACGAGCAGTACTTC. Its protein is CASSQGRGEDEQYF.

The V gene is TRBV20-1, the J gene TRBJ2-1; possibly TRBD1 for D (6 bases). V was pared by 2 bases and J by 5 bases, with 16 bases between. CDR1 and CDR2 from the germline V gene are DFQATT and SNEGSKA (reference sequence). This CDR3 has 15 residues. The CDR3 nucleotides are TGCAGTGCTAGAACAGGGCCACAATTAGACAATGAGCAGTTCTTC. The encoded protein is CSARTGPQLDNEQFF.

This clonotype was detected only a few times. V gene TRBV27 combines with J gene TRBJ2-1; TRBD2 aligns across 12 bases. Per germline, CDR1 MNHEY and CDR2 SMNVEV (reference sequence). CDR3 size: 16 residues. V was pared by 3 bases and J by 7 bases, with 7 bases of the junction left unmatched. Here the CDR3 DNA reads TGTGCCAGCAGTTTTTCCAGACTAGCGGGGGATAATGAGCAGTTCTTC. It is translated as CASSFSRLAGDNEQFF.

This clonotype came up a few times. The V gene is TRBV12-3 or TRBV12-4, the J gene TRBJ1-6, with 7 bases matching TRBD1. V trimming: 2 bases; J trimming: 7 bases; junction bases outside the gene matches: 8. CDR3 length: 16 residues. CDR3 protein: CASSLTQTGFNSPLHF. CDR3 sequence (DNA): TGTGCCAGCAGTTTAACCCAGACAGGGTTCAATTCACCCCTCCACTTT.

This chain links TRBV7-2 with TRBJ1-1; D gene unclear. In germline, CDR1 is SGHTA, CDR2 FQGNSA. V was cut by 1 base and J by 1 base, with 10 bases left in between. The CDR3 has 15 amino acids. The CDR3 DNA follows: TGTGCCAGCAGCTTAGATGTACAGACGAACACTGAAGCTTTCTTT. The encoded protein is CASSLDVQTNTEAFF. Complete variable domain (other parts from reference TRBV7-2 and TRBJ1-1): GAGVSQSPSNKVTEKGKDVELRCDPISGHTALYWYRQSLGQGLEFLIYFQGNSAPDKSGLPSDRFSAERTGGSVSTLTIQRTQQEDSAVYLCASSLDVQTNTEAFFGQGTRLTVV.

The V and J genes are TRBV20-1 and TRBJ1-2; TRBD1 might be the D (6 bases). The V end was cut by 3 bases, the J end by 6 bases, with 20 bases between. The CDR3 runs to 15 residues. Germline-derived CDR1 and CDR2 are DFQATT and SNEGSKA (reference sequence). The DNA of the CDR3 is TGCAGTGCTAGCCCCCTGGGAGGGGGTTTTGATGGCTACACCTTC. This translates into CSASPLGGGFDGYTF.